This TCR beta chain is from a study of blood T cell repertoires in COVID-19. The assay was immunoSEQ multiplex PCR, and TCRdb's table has in-frame clones only and misses some. The top ten hold approximately 10% of the sample, which has roughly 120,000 clones, over 75% seen once. The material sequenced was peripheral blood. This clonotype originated in an elderly man with acute or convalescent COVID-19.

CDR3 sequence: CATSDLGRGQNTGELFF. DNA for the CDR3: TGTGCCACCAGTGATTTGGGCCGGGGACAGAACACCGGGGAGCTGTTTTTT. The chain carries TRBV24-1 and TRBJ2-2, with D maybe TRBD1 (6 bases). Germline CDR1 and CDR2: KGHDR and SFDVKD. This CDR3 is 17 amino acids long. With 0 bases removed from V and 1 base from J, the gap between germline ends came to 11 bases.